These T cell receptor beta chains were read from a single sample in a study of T cell clonotyping in hematopoietic cell transplantation. Here immunoSEQ multiplex PCR was the method, and the copy in TCRdb shows in-frame clones only, minus some. Among tens of thousands of clones listed, 96% were seen once. This specimen was peripheral blood mononuclear cells, taken before stem cell transplant. The source of these receptors is a woman aged 50 to 65 with acute myeloid leukemia. Some clones in this sample may be carry-over from other donors' samples. CDR3s include the opening cysteine and the closing phenylalanine or tryptophan. D genes are given only for firm matches. Some rows mark clone size as missing; the rest say once, few, many or name a class of expanded clone.

TRBV14	12	once	NA	TRBJ2-7	TGTGCCAGCAGCACACAGGGCTACGAGCAGTACTTC	CASSTQGYEQYF
TRBV30	13	NA	NA	TRBJ1-6	TGTGCATGGAAGGCCCGCTATAATTCACCCCTCCACTTT	CAWKARYNSPLHF
TRBV18	13	NA	NA	TRBJ1-4	TGTGCCAGCTCGGGCGGACTTAATGAAAAACTGTTTTTT	CASSGGLNEKLFF
TRBV30	13	NA	NA	TRBJ1-1	TGTGCCTGGAGGGTCGCGATGAACACTGAAGCTTTCTTT	CAWRVAMNTEAFF
TRBV30	14	NA	NA	TRBJ1-1	TGTGCCTGGAAAGGGGAGGGGTATTTCACTGAAGCTTTCTTT	CAWKGEGYFTEAFF
TRBV19	18	NA	TRBD2	TRBJ2-1	TGTGCCAGCCGAGCCGCGACTAGCGGGAGGTTCGGGGTAGATGAGCAGTTCTTC	CASRAATSGRFGVDEQFF
TRBV7-7	13	once	NA	TRBJ1-5	TGTGCTAGCAGCCAGGGCATCGGTCAGCCCCAGCATTTT	CASSQGIGQPQHF
TRBV19	13	NA	TRBD1	TRBJ1-6	TGTGCCAGCACAGGGGGCCAAGATTCACCCCTCCACTTT	CASTGGQDSPLHF
TRBV5-1	14	NA	TRBD1	TRBJ1-4	TGCGCCAGCAGCCCGACAGGGGATGGCGAAAAACTGTTTTTT	CASSPTGDGEKLFF
TRBV6-5	14	NA	NA	TRBJ2-7	TGTGCCAGCAGTCATGACTACTTCTCCTACGAGCAGTACTTC	CASSHDYFSYEQYF
TRBV7-7	14	NA	TRBD1	TRBJ1-1	TGTGCTAGCAGCATTACCCGGACAGGGGGAATAGATTTCTTT	CASSITRTGGIDFF
TRBV5-4	14	NA	NA	TRBJ1-2	TGTGCCAGCAGCTTTTATCGGGGGACCTATGGCTACACCTTC	CASSFYRGTYGYTF
TRBV11-3	13	once	NA	TRBJ2-1	TGTGCCAGCAGCTTCGAGGGTTACAATGAGCAGTTCTTC	CASSFEGYNEQFF
TRBV19	14	NA	TRBD1	TRBJ2-1	TGTGCCACCGAAGGGACAGGGGGCTACAATGAGCAGTTCTTC	CATEGTGGYNEQFF
TRBV30	12	NA	TRBD2	TRBJ2-7	TGTGCCTGGGCTAGCGGTGGGTACGAGCAGTACTTC	CAWASGGYEQYF
TRBV30	13	NA	NA	TRBJ2-1	TGTGCCTGGAGCTGGCAGTCCTACAATGAGCAGTTCTTC	CAWSWQSYNEQFF
TRBV2	15	NA	TRBD1	TRBJ1-1	TGTGCCAGCAGAGGGACAGGGGCGCGGCGAACTGAAGCTTTCTTT	CASRGTGARRTEAFF
TRBV29-1	14	NA	NA	TRBJ1-1	TGCAGCGTCGCTAATTGGGGGATGGACACTGAAGCTTTCTTT	CSVANWGMDTEAFF
TRBV29-1	15	NA	NA	TRBJ2-2	TGCAGCGTCCTCGGAGCCCGTGGTAGCACCGGGGAGCTGTTTTTT	CSVLGARGSTGELFF
TRBV30	13	NA	NA	TRBJ1-5	TGTGCCTGGAGGGACAGTAGCAATCAGCCCCAGCATTTT	CAWRDSSNQPQHF